This record looks at one T cell receptor beta chain sequence and its context. Antigen: not known. Some clones are missing from TCRdb's copy, which holds only in-frame ones; the method was immunoSEQ multiplex PCR. This sample has tens of thousands of clones, with nearly 90% found just once. The CDR3 sequence is 16 residues long. Unmatched junction bases numbered 14, after V lost 4 bases and J lost 5 bases. Germline lookup yields CDR1 SGHRS and CDR2 YFSETQ. This entry is derived from a study of T cell responses to AZD1222 COVID-19 vaccine. The study's findings and limits: The study found vaccine-associated CD4 TCRs spanning spike, dominant at 160-218 and 743-854. Spike-specific TCR breadth and depth rose after two AZD1222 doses.

The clonotype comes from an adult who received the AZD1222 COVID-19 vaccine. The starting material was peripheral blood, obtained 28 days after the second AZD1222 dose. The rearrangement uses TRBV5-1 and TRBJ1-2; 7 bases fit TRBD1. CDR3 loop: CASSQRTGQTIYGYTF. The DNA of the CDR3 is TGCGCCAGCAGCCAACGGACGGGACAGACAATATATGGCTACACCTTC.